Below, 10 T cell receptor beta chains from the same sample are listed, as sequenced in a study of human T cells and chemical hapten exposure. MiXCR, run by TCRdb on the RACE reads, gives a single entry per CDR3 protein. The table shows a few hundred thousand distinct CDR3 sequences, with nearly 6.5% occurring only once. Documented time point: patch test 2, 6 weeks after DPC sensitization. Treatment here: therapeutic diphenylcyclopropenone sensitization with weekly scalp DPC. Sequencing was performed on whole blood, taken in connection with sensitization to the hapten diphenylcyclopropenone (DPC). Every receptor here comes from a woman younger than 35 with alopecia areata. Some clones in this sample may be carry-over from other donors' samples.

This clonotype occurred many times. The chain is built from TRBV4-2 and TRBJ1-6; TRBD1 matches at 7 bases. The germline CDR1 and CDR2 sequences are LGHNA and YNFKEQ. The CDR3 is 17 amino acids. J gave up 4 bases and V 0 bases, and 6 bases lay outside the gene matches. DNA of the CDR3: TGTGCCAGCAGCCAAGACGTGACAGGGATTTATAATTCACCCCTCCACTTT. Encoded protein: CASSQDVTGIYNSPLHF.

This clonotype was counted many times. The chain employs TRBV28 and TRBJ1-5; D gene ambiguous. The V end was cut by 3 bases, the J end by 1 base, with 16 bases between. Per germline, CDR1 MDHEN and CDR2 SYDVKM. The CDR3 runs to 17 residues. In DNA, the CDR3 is TGTGCCAGCAGTTTCCCCGCCAGACTAGGGAGCAATCAGCCCCAGCATTTT. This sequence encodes CASSFPARLGSNQPQHF.

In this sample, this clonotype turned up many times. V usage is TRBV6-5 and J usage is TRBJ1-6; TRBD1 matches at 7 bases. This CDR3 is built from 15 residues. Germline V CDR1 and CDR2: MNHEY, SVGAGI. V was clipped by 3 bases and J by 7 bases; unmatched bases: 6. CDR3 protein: CASSYLTGVNSPLHF. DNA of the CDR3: TGTGCCAGCAGTTATTTAACAGGGGTGAATTCACCCCTCCACTTT.

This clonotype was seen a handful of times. CDR3 amino acids: CASSFPQRRDTQYF. The CDR3 DNA reads as TGTGCCAGCAGTTTCCCGCAGCGGAGGGATACGCAGTATTTT. J is TRBJ2-3 and V is TRBV12-3 or TRBV12-4, with TRBD2 as a possible D gene (5 bases). V shed 3 bases and J shed 6 bases, with 13 bases lying between them. The CDR3 loop spans 14 amino acids.

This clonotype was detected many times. The CDR3 sequence: CASSSKTGRNQPQHF. CDR3 DNA: TGTGCCAGCAGCTCCAAGACAGGGCGCAATCAGCCCCAGCATTTT. The chain joins TRBV7-2 to TRBJ1-5; TRBD1 matches at 7 bases. Germline CDR1 is SGHTA and CDR2 is FQGNSA. V trimming: 4 bases; J trimming: 2 bases; junction bases outside the gene matches: 5. This CDR3 contains 15 residues.

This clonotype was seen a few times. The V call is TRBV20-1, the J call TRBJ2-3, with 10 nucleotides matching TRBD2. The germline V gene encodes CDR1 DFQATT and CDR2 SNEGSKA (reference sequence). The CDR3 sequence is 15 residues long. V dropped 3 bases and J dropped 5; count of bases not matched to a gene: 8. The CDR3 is CSARVGTSEKDTQYF. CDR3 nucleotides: TGCAGTGCTAGGGTCGGGACTAGCGAAAAAGATACGCAGTATTTT.

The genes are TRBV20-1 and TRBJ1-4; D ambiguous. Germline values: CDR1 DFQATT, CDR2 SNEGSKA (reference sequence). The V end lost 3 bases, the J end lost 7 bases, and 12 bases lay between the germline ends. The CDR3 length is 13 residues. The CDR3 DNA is TGCAGTGCTAGCGCCCCAGGCGTTGAAAAACTGTTTTTT. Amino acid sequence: CSASAPGVEKLFF.

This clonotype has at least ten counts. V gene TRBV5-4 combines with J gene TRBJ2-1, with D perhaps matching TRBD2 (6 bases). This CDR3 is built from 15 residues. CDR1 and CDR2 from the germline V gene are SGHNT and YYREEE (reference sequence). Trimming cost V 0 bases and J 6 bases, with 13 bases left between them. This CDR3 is CASSLAGVAFNEQFF. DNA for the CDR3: TGTGCCAGCAGCTTGGCGGGAGTAGCCTTCAATGAGCAGTTCTTC.

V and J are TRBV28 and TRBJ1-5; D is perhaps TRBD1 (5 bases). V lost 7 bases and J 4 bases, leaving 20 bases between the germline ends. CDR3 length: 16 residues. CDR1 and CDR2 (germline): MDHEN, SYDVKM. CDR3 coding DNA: TGTGCCAGCATTCCCTTTTTGGGGGGTTTAAATCAGCCCCAGCATTTT. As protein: CASIPFLGGLNQPQHF.

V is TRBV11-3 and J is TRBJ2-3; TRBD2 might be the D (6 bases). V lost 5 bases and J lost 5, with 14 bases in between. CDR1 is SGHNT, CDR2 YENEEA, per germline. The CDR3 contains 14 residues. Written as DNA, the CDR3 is TGTGCCAGCAGCCCACCGGGGGAGGTAGATACGCAGTATTTT. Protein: CASSPPGEVDTQYF.